Shown below are 26 T cell receptor beta chains from a single sample sequenced in a study of response to subunit inactivated influenza vaccine. TCRdb processed the RT-PCR reads anew with MiXCR; each CDR3 protein has one entry. Of a few hundred thousand distinct CDR3 sequences detected, about 15% appear once; the ten largest clones hold more than 9.5%. This specimen was PBMCs from blood, taken about 13 days after vaccination. Receptors were obtained from a man between 50 and 59 years old who received an inactivated influenza vaccine.

This clonotype has just a few counts. This rearrangement joins TRBV5-6 to TRBJ2-3; 10 positions match TRBD2. Germline lookup yields CDR1 SGHDT and CDR2 YYEEEE. The CDR3 is made up of 18 amino acids. The V and J ends lost 1 base and 2 bases, in that order; junction bases with no gene match: 10. The CDR3 DNA follows: TGTGCCAGCAGCTTGTTCGGGAAAACTAGCGGGGTCACAGATACGCAGTATTTT. Its translation is CASSLFGKTSGVTDTQYF.

At least ten counts were recorded for this clonotype. V and J are TRBV7-9 and TRBJ2-5; 9 bases match TRBD1. Germline V gene data show CDR1 as SEHNR and CDR2 as FQNEAQ (reference sequence). CDR3 length: 15 residues. The V and J ends lost 5 bases and 2 bases, in that order; junction bases with no gene match: 6. The CDR3 reads CASSPDRGIQETQYF. The CDR3 DNA reads TGTGCCAGCAGCCCAGACAGGGGGATTCAAGAGACCCAGTACTTC.

There are a few counts of this clonotype. Relative to the germline gene, one junction end is altered; a read error may explain this. V is TRBV7-7 and J is TRBJ2-5; D may be TRBD2 (5 bases). This CDR3 is built from 15 residues. Germline V gives CDR1 SSHAT, CDR2 FNYEAQ (reference sequence). The CDR3 sequence: CASSLAPRGQETQYF. Here the CDR3 DNA reads TGTGCTAGCAGCTTAGCGCCCCGGGGCCAAGAGACCCAGTACTTC.

The V call is TRBV18, the J call TRBJ2-7, with 11 positions matching TRBD2. This CDR3 region has 16 residues. The ends lost 0 bases at V and 7 bases at J; junction bases unmatched: 8. Germline V lookup: CDR1 KGHSH, CDR2 LQKENI. CDR3: CASSPPSSSGGREQYF. The CDR3 DNA follows: TGTGCCAGCTCACCACCGAGCTCTAGCGGGGGGCGAGAGCAGTACTTC.

The chain combines TRBV7-9 with TRBJ1-1; TRBD1 is a possible D gene (5 bases). Germline values: CDR1 SEHNR, CDR2 FQNEAQ (reference sequence). The CDR3 has 17 residues. Trimming removed 5 bases from V and 1 base from J, with 20 bases in between. Here the CDR3 reads CASSPYLSTAPNTEAFF. In DNA, the CDR3 is TGTGCCAGCAGCCCCTATCTATCGACAGCTCCGAACACTGAAGCTTTCTTT.

This clonotype was recorded a few times. This sequence joins TRBV20-1 and TRBJ2-7, with 7 bases aligning to TRBD2. J gave up 9 bases and V 0 bases, and 20 bases lay outside the gene matches. The V gene's germline CDR1 is DFQATT and CDR2 SNEGSKA (reference sequence). This CDR3 is built from 17 residues. CDR3 sequence reads: CSARESTRRVAGRVQYF. For the CDR3, the DNA is TGCAGTGCTAGAGAATCGACCCGACGGGTAGCGGGTCGTGTGCAGTACTTC.

This clonotype came up many times. The chain links TRBV20-1 to TRBJ1-5; D is possibly TRBD1 (6 bases). This CDR3 is built from 13 residues. The germline CDR1 and CDR2 sequences are DFQATT and SNEGSKA (reference sequence). V lost 4 bases and J 4 bases, leaving 11 bases between the germline ends. DNA of the CDR3: TGCAGTGCTATAAGGGGGGGAAATCAGCCCCAGCATTTT. This codes for CSAIRGGNQPQHF.

This clonotype was observed a handful of times. V and J are TRBV6-2 or TRBV6-3 and TRBJ2-7, with 10 positions matching TRBD2. This CDR3 comprises 16 residues. Germline CDR1 MNHEY, CDR2 SVGEGT. The trim removed 2 bases at V and 7 bases at J, leaving 11 bases unmatched. The CDR3 spells CASSYAPLAGSDEQYF. The CDR3 DNA reads TGTGCCAGCAGTTACGCTCCACTAGCGGGGTCGGATGAGCAGTACTTC.

There are a few counts of this clonotype. This chain connects TRBV5-5 to TRBJ2-7; 8 bases match TRBD1. After removal of 4 bases from V and 6 bases from J, the junction contained 9 bases not matched to a gene. This CDR3 contains 14 residues. From germline, CDR1 is SGHKS and CDR2 YYEKEE (reference sequence). The CDR3 spells CASSVRRGPSEQYF. In nucleotides, the CDR3 is TGTGCCAGCAGCGTACGCAGGGGGCCATCCGAGCAGTACTTC. Supplemented by reference TRBV5-5 and TRBJ2-7, the full variable domain reads DAGVTQSPTHLIKTRGQQVTLRCSPISGHKSVSWYQQVLGQGPQFIFQYYEKEERGRGNFPDRFSARQFPNYSSELNVNALLLGDSALYLCASSVRRGPSEQYFGPGTRLTVT.

Only a few counts were recorded for this clonotype. The V call is TRBV12-3 or TRBV12-4, the J call TRBJ1-1, with TRBD1 matching 8 bases. Losses at the gene ends were 5 bases for V and 5 bases for J; bases not matched to a gene: 7. The CDR3 has 14 residues. The CDR3 nucleotides are TGTGCCAGCAGTCCAGATACAGGGGGAACTGAAGCTTTCTTT. It codes for CASSPDTGGTEAFF.

This clonotype has just a few counts. The DNA for the CDR3 is TGTGCCAGCAGCTTACGTTCCTATGAGCAGTTCTTC. Its translation is CASSLRSYEQFF. The genes are TRBV7-2 and TRBJ2-1; no definite D call. CDR3 length: 12 amino acids. V gave up 2 bases and J gave up 8 bases, with 7 bases separating them. Per germline, CDR1 SGHTA and CDR2 FQGNSA. Combining the CDR3 with reference TRBV7-2 and TRBJ2-1 gives the whole variable domain GAGVSQSPSNKVTEKGKDVELRCDPISGHTALYWYRQSLGQGLEFLIYFQGNSAPDKSGLPSDRFSAERTGGSVSTLTIQRTQQEDSAVYLCASSLRSYEQFFGPGTRLTVL.

This rearrangement joins TRBV6-2 or TRBV6-3 to TRBJ1-6; D ambiguous. The CDR3 is 13 amino acids. The germline gives CDR1 MNHEY, CDR2 SVGEGT. Trimming took off 0 bases at V and 15 bases at J, with 12 bases between the two ends. The CDR3 spells CASSYSHEKDLHF. The DNA of the CDR3 is TGTGCCAGCAGTTACTCTCACGAGAAAGACCTCCACTTT.

This clonotype was found a few times. The J gene is TRBJ1-6, the V gene TRBV11-2; no reliable D call. The CDR3 loop spans 15 amino acids. Trimming pared 0 bases from V and 9 bases from J, leaving 12 bases between. CDR1 is SGHAT and CDR2 is FQNNGV in the germline V gene. The CDR3 region has the DNA TGTGCCAGCAGCTTAGAAGGGTCTGGGTTTTCACCCCTCCACTTT. It codes for CASSLEGSGFSPLHF.

Many counts were recorded for this clonotype. The V gene is TRBV19, the J gene TRBJ2-3; maybe TRBD1 (5 bases). Between the trimmed V and J ends, which lost 5 bases and 2 bases, there was a span of 20 bases. Germline V gives CDR1 LNHDA, CDR2 SQIVND (reference sequence). The CDR3 length is 17 residues. The CDR3 DNA reads as TGTGCCAGTAGTCCCAACCTCCGCACAGGAACCACAGATACGCAGTATTTT. Translating it yields CASSPNLRTGTTDTQYF.

This clonotype has a handful of counts. This chain uses TRBV20-1 with TRBJ2-3; 7 bases line up with TRBD2. The germline V gene encodes CDR1 DFQATT and CDR2 SNEGSKA (reference sequence). The CDR3 runs 17 residues. The ends lost 2 bases at V and 4 bases at J; junction bases unmatched: 15. CDR3 DNA: TGCAGTGCTAGATCGCTAAAGCGGGACCGCTTCGCAGATACGCAGTATTTT. Its translation is CSARSLKRDRFADTQYF.

A few counts support this clonotype. The CDR3 region is CASSNGQISNQPQHF. CDR3 bases: TGTGCCAGCAGCAACGGACAGATTAGCAATCAGCCCCAGCATTTT. The chain carries TRBV11-2 and TRBJ1-5; tentative D call: TRBD1 (6 bases). V lost 5 bases to trimming and J lost 0 bases, with 11 bases between them. This CDR3 region has 15 residues. CDR1 and CDR2 (germline): SGHAT, FQNNGV.

The rearrangement uses TRBV27 and TRBJ2-7; D is unresolved. Trimming cost V 0 bases and J 2 bases, with 14 bases left between them. Germline CDR1 is MNHEY and CDR2 is SMNVEV (reference sequence). CDR3 length equals 16 residues. CDR3 amino acids: CASSLSGPTGPYEQYF. CDR3 bases: TGTGCCAGCAGTTTATCAGGCCCGACTGGCCCCTACGAGCAGTACTTC.

This clonotype was seen repeatedly, ten times or more. The chain has TRBV4-1 and TRBJ2-4; unclear D gene. V was clipped by 3 bases and J by 5 bases, with 11 bases between them. The germline gives CDR1 MGHRA, CDR2 YSYEKL. This CDR3 spans 14 amino acids. In DNA, the CDR3 is TGCGCCAGCAGCCAGACCAACAGCGAAAACATTCAGTACTTC. This encodes CASSQTNSENIQYF.

This clonotype was counted only a few times. This sequence joins TRBV4-1 and TRBJ1-1; a possible D gene is TRBD1 (5 bases). The CDR3 contains 13 residues. Trimming removed 3 bases at V and 7 bases at J, with 12 bases between. Germline V gene lookup returns CDR1 MGHRA and CDR2 YSYEKL. CDR3 DNA sequence: TGCGCCAGCAGCCACCCGGGACGGATTGAAGCTTTCTTT. It translates to CASSHPGRIEAFF.

This rearrangement joins TRBV4-3 to TRBJ2-7; D possibly corresponds to TRBD2 (5 bases). The germline V gene encodes CDR1 LGHNA and CDR2 YSLEER. V lost 0 bases to trimming and J lost 0 bases, with 18 bases between them. The CDR3 totals 18 residues. The CDR3 DNA reads TGCGCCAGCAGCCAAGAAATAGTTCGTCTAACTAGCTCCTACGAGCAGTACTTC. Translated, it gives CASSQEIVRLTSSYEQYF.

The chain combines TRBV5-1 with TRBJ2-5; no clear D. The CDR3 is 15 amino acids. CDR1 SGHRS and CDR2 YFSETQ come from the germline V gene. Trimming left V 6 bases short and J 5 bases short, with 20 bases between. This CDR3 is CASTPARRRLETQYF. The CDR3 coding sequence is TGCGCCAGCACACCCGCGAGAAGGAGATTGGAGACCCAGTACTTC. The entire variable domain, with the rest obtained from reference TRBV5-1 and TRBJ2-5, is as follows: KAGVTQTPRYLIKTRGQQVTLSCSPISGHRSVSWYQQTPGQGLQFLFEYFSETQRNKGNFPGRFSGRQFSNSRSEMNVSTLELGDSALYLCASTPARRRLETQYFGPGTRLLVL.

This clonotype occurred a few times. The gene calls are TRBV11-1 and TRBJ2-3; 11 bases fit TRBD2. Trimming at V came to 2 bases and at J to 3 bases, leaving 10 bases not matched to a gene. The CDR3 length is 18 residues. The germline CDR1 and CDR2 sequences are SGHAT and FQDESV (reference sequence). The DNA of the CDR3 is TGTGCCAGCAGCTTAACTAGCGGGAGTCGATGGGGGACAGATACGCAGTATTTT. Translation: CASSLTSGSRWGTDTQYF.

A few counts support this clonotype. This sequence joins TRBV4-2 and TRBJ1-2; 7 nucleotides match TRBD1. CDR3 length: 15 amino acids. Per germline, CDR1 LGHNA and CDR2 YNFKEQ. V gave up 4 bases and J gave up 5 bases; unmatched junction bases: 10. This chain's CDR3 is CASSRGGTASYGYTF. The CDR3 bases are TGTGCCAGCAGCCGGGGAGGGACAGCCAGTTATGGCTACACCTTC.

This clonotype was counted at least ten times. The chain uses TRBV7-2 and TRBJ2-2; D perhaps matches TRBD2 (7 bases). This CDR3 has 13 residues. The germline V gene has CDR1 SGHTA and CDR2 FQGNSA. V was cut by 7 bases and J by 6 bases, with 12 bases left in between. In DNA form, the CDR3 reads TGTGCCAGCAACAAAGGGGGGGCCGGGGAGCTGTTTTTT. It yields the protein CASNKGGAGELFF.

This clonotype was seen a handful of times. The CDR3 DNA is TGTGCCAGCAGCCCCCGGGGAGGGGGTTCTAATTCACCCCTCCACTTT. As protein: CASSPRGGGSNSPLHF. The chain is built from TRBV3-1 and TRBJ1-6; a weak D match, TRBD1 (6 bases). The CDR3 extends over 16 amino acids. V was clipped by 4 bases and J by 6 bases, with 16 bases between them. Germline loops: CDR1 LGHDT, CDR2 YNNKEL (reference sequence).

This chain links TRBV20-1 with TRBJ2-7; 12 nucleotides align to TRBD2. Trimming at V came to 4 bases and at J to 6 bases, leaving 1 base not matched to a gene. This CDR3 has 12 amino acids. Looked up from germline, CDR1 is DFQATT and CDR2 is SNEGSKA (reference sequence). This chain's CDR3 is CSATSGRGEQYF. DNA of the CDR3: TGCAGTGCTACTAGCGGGAGGGGCGAGCAGTACTTC.